This TCR beta chain was retrieved from a study of CD8+ T cells in alopecia areata. Study results and caveats: On tofacitinib, scalp clonality and expanded CD8+ clones among top 100 fell significantly. It was lesional scalp, especially alopecia totalis/universalis, that showed higher clonality than normal scalp.

Specified treatment: oral pan-JAK inhibitor, 5-10 mg twice daily. Notes on this clone: Its antigen remains unidentified.

The authors extracted RNA and reverse transcribed it into cDNA as the sequencing template. The assay was immunoSEQ multiplex PCR, and TCRdb's table has in-frame clones only and misses some. The table includes approximately 120,000 clones, around 63% detected once. CDR3 size: 16 residues. The V end lost 6 bases, the J end lost 3 bases, and 20 bases lay between the germline ends. Germline V gene lookup returns CDR1 SNHLY and CDR2 FYNNEI. The rearrangement links TRBV2 to TRBJ2-5; D is perhaps TRBD1 (8 bases). Sequenced here: CD4+ T cells sorted from blood, sampled at week 4, from a patient treated with tofacitinib. This clonotype was sampled from a human donor with alopecia areata. This CDR3 is CASRDRGAGSKETQYF. The CDR3 nucleotides are TGTGCCAGCAGAGACAGGGGAGCGGGGTCAAAAGAGACCCAGTACTTC.